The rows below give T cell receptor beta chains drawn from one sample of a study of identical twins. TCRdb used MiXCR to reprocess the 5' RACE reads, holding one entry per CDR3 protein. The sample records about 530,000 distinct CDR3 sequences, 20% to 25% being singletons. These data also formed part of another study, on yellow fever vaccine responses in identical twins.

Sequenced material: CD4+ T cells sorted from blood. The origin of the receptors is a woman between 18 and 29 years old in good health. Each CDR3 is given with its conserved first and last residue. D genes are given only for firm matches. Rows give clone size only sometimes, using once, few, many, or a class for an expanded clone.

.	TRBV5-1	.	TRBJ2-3	CASSQGLGSTDTQYF	TGCGCCAGCAGCCAGGGGCTGGGTAGCACAGATACGCAGTATTTT
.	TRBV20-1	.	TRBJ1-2	CSARDGERQISYGYTF	TGCAGTGCTAGAGATGGGGAAAGGCAGATCAGCTATGGCTACACCTTC
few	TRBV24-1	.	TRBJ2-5	CATSDLGTGNQETQYF	TGTGCCACCAGTGATTTGGGGACCGGGAACCAAGAGACCCAGTACTTC
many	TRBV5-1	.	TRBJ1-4	CASRATSGEKLFF	TGCGCCAGCAGGGCCACATCAGGGGAAAAACTGTTTTTT
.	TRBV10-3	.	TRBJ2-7	CAISVSETYEQYF	TGTGCCATCAGCGTTAGCGAGACCTACGAGCAGTACTTC
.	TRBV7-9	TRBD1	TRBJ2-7	CASSLIGGTYEQYF	TGTGCCAGCAGCTTAATAGGGGGCACCTACGAGCAGTACTTC
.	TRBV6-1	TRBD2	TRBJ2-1	CASTPGTSGKSYNEQFF	TGTGCCAGCACTCCCGGGACTAGCGGGAAATCCTACAATGAGCAGTTCTTC
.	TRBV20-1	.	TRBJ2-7	CSARDRAGERPYEQYF	TGCAGTGCTAGAGATCGGGCAGGAGAACGGCCCTACGAGCAGTACTTC
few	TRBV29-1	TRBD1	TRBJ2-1	CSGGTGGSSYNEQFF	TGCAGCGGAGGGACAGGGGGCAGCTCCTACAATGAGCAGTTCTTC
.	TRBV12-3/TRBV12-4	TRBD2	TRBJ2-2	CASTLLAGGTGELFF	TGTGCCAGCACCCTACTGGCGGGGGGTACCGGGGAGCTGTTTTTT
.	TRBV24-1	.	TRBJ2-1	CATSDLMAGDTSYNEQFF	TGTGCCACCAGTGATTTAATGGCAGGGGATACCTCCTACAATGAGCAGTTCTTC
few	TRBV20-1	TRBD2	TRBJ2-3	CSARQTSRDTQYF	TGCAGTGCTAGACAGACTAGCCGGGATACGCAGTATTTT
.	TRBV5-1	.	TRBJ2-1	CASSFRTDYNEQFF	TGCGCCAGCAGCTTTCGGACAGACTACAATGAGCAGTTCTTC
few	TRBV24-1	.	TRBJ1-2	CATSDGGTKTNYGYTF	TGTGCCACCAGTGACGGAGGGACAAAGACTAACTATGGCTACACCTTC
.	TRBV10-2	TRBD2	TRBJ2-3	CASKKERGRPDTQYF	TGCGCCAGCAAGAAAGAGCGGGGGCGCCCAGATACGCAGTATTTT
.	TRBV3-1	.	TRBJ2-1	CTSSPPTIYGLHNNEQFF	TGTACCAGCAGTCCCCCAACAATATACGGGTTGCACAACAATGAGCAGTTCTTC
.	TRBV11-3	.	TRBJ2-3	CASSYGDLSTDTQYF	TGTGCCAGCAGCTATGGGGACTTGTCAACGGATACGCAGTATTTT
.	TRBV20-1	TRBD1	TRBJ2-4	CSVAGTGENIQYF	TGCAGTGTGGCCGGGACAGGAGAAAACATTCAGTACTTC
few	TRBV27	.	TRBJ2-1	CASSFSRGSYNEQFF	TGTGCCAGCAGTTTTTCCAGGGGCTCCTACAATGAGCAGTTCTTC
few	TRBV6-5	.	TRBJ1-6	CASSYSRGPSPLHF	TGTGCCAGCAGTTACTCGAGGGGACCTTCACCCCTCCACTTT
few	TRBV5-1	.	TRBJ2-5	CASSFGTFLRTQYF	TGCGCCAGCAGCTTTGGGACCTTCCTACGGACCCAGTACTTC
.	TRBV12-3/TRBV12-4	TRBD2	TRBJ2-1	CASSGTSGRESSYNEQFF	TGTGCCAGCAGTGGGACTAGCGGGAGAGAAAGCTCCTACAATGAGCAGTTCTTC
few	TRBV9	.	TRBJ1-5	CASSVDIGSGQPQHF	TGTGCCAGCAGCGTAGATATAGGGTCGGGTCAGCCCCAGCATTTT
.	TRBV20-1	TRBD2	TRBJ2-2	CSARDGTSGIPNTGELFF	TGCAGTGCTAGAGATGGGACTAGCGGGATCCCGAACACCGGGGAGCTGTTTTTT
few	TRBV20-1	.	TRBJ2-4	CSAQAPGMGNIQYF	TGCAGTGCTCAAGCCCCTGGGATGGGAAACATTCAGTACTTC
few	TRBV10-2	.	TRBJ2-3	CASSEPPADTQYF	TGCGCCAGCAGTGAGCCCCCCGCAGATACGCAGTATTTT
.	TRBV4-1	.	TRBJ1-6	CASSQVRGSYNSPLHF	TGCGCCAGCAGCCAAGTTAGGGGTTCATATAATTCACCCCTCCACTTT
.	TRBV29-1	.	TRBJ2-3	CSVDTGTYDTDTQYF	TGCAGCGTTGATACCGGGACTTACGACACAGATACGCAGTATTTT
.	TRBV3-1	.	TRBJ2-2	CASSQGTTGTGELFF	TGTGCCAGCAGCCAAGGGACCACCGGTACCGGGGAGCTGTTTTTT
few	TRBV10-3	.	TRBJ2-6	CAITRGDGANVLTF	TGTGCCATCACCCGGGGTGATGGGGCCAACGTCCTGACTTTC
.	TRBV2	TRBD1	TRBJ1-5	CASRDPRTGGGNQPQHF	TGTGCCAGCAGGGACCCTAGGACAGGGGGGGGCAATCAGCCCCAGCATTTT
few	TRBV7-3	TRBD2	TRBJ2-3	CASSFGGGSGTDTQYF	TGTGCCAGCAGCTTCGGGGGGGGATCTGGCACAGATACGCAGTATTTT
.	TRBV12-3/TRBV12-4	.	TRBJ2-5	CASRSSVGETQYF	TGTGCCAGCAGGTCTAGCGTGGGGGAGACCCAGTACTTC
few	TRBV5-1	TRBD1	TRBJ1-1	CASSSLGQGLGVGF	TGCGCCAGCAGCTCCCTTGGACAGGGCTTGGGTGTCGGCTTT
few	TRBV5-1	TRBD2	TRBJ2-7	CASSLGEGEQYF	TGCGCCAGCAGCTTGGGGGAGGGCGAGCAGTACTTC
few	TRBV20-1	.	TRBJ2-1	CSAPGGNEQFF	TGCAGTGCCCCTGGGGGCAATGAGCAGTTCTTC
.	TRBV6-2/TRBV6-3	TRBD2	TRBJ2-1	CASSYSLAGGPIDEQFF	TGTGCCAGCAGTTACTCCTTAGCGGGAGGGCCTATTGATGAGCAGTTCTTC
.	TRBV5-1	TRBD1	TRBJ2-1	CASSSGGQGFSYNEQFF	TGCGCCAGCAGCTCAGGGGGCCAGGGATTCTCCTACAATGAGCAGTTCTTC
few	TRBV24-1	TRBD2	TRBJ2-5	CATSSGGVGQETQYF	TGTGCCACCAGTAGCGGGGGGGTAGGCCAAGAGACCCAGTACTTC
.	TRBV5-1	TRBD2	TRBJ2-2	CASSSLSGASMIGELFF	TGCGCCAGCAGCTCCCTTAGCGGGGCGAGCATGATCGGGGAGCTGTTTTTT
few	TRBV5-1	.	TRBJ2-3	CASSLALGATGTDTQYF	TGCGCCAGCAGCTTGGCCTTGGGAGCTACCGGCACAGATACGCAGTATTTT
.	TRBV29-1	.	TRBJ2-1	CSACRVPYNEQFF	TGCAGCGCGTGCCGGGTTCCCTACAATGAGCAGTTCTTC
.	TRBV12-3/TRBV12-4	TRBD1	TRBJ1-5	CASAQGINQPQHF	TGTGCCAGCGCACAGGGGATAAATCAGCCCCAGCATTTT
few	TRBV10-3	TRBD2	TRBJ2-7	CAISELETSGSSYEQYF	TGTGCCATCAGTGAGTTAGAGACTAGCGGAAGCTCCTACGAGCAGTACTTC